The present T cell receptor beta chain was sequenced within a study of T cell responses to AZD1222 COVID-19 vaccine (dated by TCRdb to the early 2020s). The study in broad terms: AZD1222 recipients given second doses at about 4 weeks or at about 12 weeks were pooled, since spike-specific TCR depth and breadth were not found to differ between the two schedules. A total of 233 trial participants underwent TCR sequencing, of whom some 210 received two doses of AZD1222 and about 25 received two doses of the MenACWY control vaccine. Trial participants were enrolled by age into 18-55, 56-69 and 70-plus year subgroups, with about 150, 28 and 57 TCR-sequenced participants respectively. Overall study outcomes, separate from this receptor: Conclusions about previously exposed vaccinees are limited because only 5 or 6 AZD1222 recipients were SARS-CoV-2 seropositive at baseline. Participants were mostly white British, with more females than males. The authors suggested clonal diversity may have been underestimated. In the small 56-69-year group, the increase in depth fell short of significance, most likely because of low power. Reportedly, close to half of the unique spike-specific TCRs recognized epitopes lying outside the regions that are mutated in the B.1.351 and B.1.1.7 variants. The vaccine-associated CD4 TCRs covered the entire spike protein, and the dominant responses fell in regions 160-218 and 743-854. After two AZD1222 doses, both the breadth and the depth of spike-specific TCRs were significantly higher than at day 0 and than in MenACWY recipients. Because no day 14 peak-response samples were available, the repertoires could be characterized only after the peak T cell response.

With regard to this clone: The antigen it binds to is not known. Base qualities are not provided; no much larger clone lies one nucleotide away.

Based on the germline V gene, the CDR1 and CDR2 sequences are MDHEN and SYDVKM. V and J lose 4 bases and 3 bases, and a span of 13 bases separates them. From the cysteine through the phenylalanine, the CDR3 covers 14 amino acids. The CDR3 DNA has 42 bases and is translated from base 1. The time point label, read with the paper, signifies: baseline before first vaccination. Samples from vaccinated people were obtained from the UK trials COV001 and COV002, which included a single-blind randomized controlled phase 2/3 trial of AZD1222 (ChAdOx1 nCoV-19) in healthy adults. Trial participant PBMC samples were collected at day 0 and day 28 after the second dose for TCRbeta chain sequencing. The CDR3 regions of human TCRbeta chains were subjected to immunosequencing. The paper's processing steps were these. TCRs in the repertoires were compared against a reference library of SARS-CoV-2-specific TCRs that had been generated with the MIRA antigen-specificity platform. Breadth was defined as the fraction of unique TCRs that were SARS-CoV-2-associated. Depth was defined as the fraction of total T cells that were SARS-CoV-2-associated. Using the MIRA data, each spike-specific TCR was assigned both to the spike region to which the TCR was reactive and to a CD4 or CD8 class. Log10-transformed breadth and depth values were compared by one-way ANOVA with Sidak's multiple comparisons tests. This is the immuneACCESS table as TCRdb keeps it, with only in-frame sequences that have V and J called. A part of the clones is gone; compared with another copy, unresolved V genes explain less than half, and the rest is unexplained. From that table come the V and J calls and clone size; the DNA was used to work out D and trimming. A total of about 260,000 clones appear in this sample, roughly 93% of them only once. The top ten clones comprise about 0.5% of the sample.

This receptor was obtained from an adult in good health. Source: peripheral blood, taken on day 0 of AZD1222 vaccination. The sequence joins TRBV28 to TRBJ2-7; confidence is insufficient to name the D gene. The DNA reads TGTGCCAGCAGTTCTCACTCGACTGACTACGAGCAGTACTTC. This gives the protein CASSSHSTDYEQYF.